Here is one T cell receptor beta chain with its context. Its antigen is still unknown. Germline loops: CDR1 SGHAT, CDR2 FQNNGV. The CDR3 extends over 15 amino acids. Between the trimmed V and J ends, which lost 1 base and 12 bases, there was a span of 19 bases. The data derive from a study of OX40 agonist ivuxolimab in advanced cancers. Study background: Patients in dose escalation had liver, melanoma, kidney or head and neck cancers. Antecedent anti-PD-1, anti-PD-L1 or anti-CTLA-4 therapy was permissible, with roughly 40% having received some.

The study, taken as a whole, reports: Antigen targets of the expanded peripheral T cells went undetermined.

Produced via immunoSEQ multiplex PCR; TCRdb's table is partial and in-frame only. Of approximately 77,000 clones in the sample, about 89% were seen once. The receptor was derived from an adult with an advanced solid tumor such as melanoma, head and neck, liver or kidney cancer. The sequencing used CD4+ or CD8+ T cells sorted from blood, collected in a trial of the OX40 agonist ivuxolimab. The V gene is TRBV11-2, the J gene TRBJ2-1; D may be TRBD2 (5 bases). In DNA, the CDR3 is TGTGCCAGCAGCTTAGTGGCTGGACTTGCACGTGGGCAGTTCTTC. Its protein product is CASSLVAGLARGQFF.